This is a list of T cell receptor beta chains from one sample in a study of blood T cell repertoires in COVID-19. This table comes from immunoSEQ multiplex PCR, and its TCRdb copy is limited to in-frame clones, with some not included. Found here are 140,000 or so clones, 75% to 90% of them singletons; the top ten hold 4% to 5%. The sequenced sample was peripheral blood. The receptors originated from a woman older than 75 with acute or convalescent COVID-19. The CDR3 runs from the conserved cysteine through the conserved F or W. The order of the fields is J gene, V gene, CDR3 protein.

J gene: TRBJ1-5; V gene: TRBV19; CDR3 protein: CASSPRTGGHQPQHF
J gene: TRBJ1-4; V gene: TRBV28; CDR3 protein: CASSLTGGGLTENEKLFF
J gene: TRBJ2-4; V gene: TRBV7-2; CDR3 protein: CASSLRPLVEFAKNIQYF
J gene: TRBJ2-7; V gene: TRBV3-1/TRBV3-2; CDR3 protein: CASSQPNSYEQYF
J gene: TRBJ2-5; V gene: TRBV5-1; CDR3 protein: CASSLAGVRETQYF
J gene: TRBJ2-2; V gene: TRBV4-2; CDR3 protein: CASSQDQAGETGELFF
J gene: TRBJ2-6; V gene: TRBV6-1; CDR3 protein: CASSDPWAGGANVLTF
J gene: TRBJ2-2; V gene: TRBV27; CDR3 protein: CASSFRGGTTGELFF
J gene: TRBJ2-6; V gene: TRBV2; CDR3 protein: CASSRSGANVLTF
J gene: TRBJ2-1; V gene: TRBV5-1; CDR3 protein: CASAPWDTLAGGPHEQFF
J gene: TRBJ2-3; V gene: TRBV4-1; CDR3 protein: CASSSRTSTDTQYF
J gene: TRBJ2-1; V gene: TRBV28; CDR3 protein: CAIRTIRNEQFF
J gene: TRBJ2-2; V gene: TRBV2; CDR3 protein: CASMRTSFSGELFF
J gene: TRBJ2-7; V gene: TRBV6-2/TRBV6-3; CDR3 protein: CASSRSVRYEQYF
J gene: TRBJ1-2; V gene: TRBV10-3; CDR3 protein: CAISESTGRGSYYGYTF
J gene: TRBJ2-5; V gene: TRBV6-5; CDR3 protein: CASRRQAQETQYF
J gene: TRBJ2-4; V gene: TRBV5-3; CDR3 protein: CARSRGDRKNIQYF
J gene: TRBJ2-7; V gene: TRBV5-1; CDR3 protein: CASSSGRTGGGEQYF
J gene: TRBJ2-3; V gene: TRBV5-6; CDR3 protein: CASRDYTTDTQYF
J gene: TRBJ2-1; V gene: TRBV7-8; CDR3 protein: CASSLGRGLAGGPSSYNEQFF
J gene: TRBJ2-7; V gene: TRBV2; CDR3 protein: CASTPTGSYEQYF
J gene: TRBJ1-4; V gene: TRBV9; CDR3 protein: CASSVGRAGLSEKLFF
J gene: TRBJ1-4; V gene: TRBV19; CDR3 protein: CASSPRWSEKLFF
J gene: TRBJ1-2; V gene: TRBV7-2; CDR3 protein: CASSSQTGSYGYTF
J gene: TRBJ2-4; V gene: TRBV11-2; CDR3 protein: CASSTREIQYF
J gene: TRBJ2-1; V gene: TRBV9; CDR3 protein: CASSAGTSGGADNEQFF
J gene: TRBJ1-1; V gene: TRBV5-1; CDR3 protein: CASSLALNTEAFF
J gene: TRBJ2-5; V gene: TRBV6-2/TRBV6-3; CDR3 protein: CASSKRQQVPKTQYF
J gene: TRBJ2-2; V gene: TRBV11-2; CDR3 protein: CASSTTGPRRTGELFF
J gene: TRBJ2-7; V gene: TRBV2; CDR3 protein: CASREDRATYEQYF